This T cell receptor (beta chain) came from a study of T cells in Graves' hyperthyroidism and ophthalmopathy (dated 2019 in TCRdb). For context, the study as a whole: Peripheral blood was collected at initial diagnosis, before any treatment. Once sampling was done, hyperthyroidism patients were given methimazole at a starting dose of 30 mg daily, whereas ophthalmopathy patients were given high-dose intravenous methylprednisolone. According to the paper, TCR Vbeta CDR3 sequencing was carried out on about 140 peripheral blood samples, which came from approximately 43 ophthalmopathy, roughly 75 hyperthyroidism and approximately 17 progressor patients. In six Graves' hyperthyroidism patients, the study also compared T-cell repertoires from thyroid tissue with T-cell repertoires from blood. The 100 discovery patients were divided at random into training and test sets in a 7:3 ratio. A discovery cohort of about a hundred patients, 43 with Graves' ophthalmopathy and about 58 with stable Graves' hyperthyroidism, was used to find distinguishing TCR V-J signatures. An independent validation cohort of under 20 hyperthyroidism patients and 17 patients who later progressed to ophthalmopathy tested prospective prediction of ophthalmopathy.

V and J are trimmed by 6 bases and 6 bases, and the gene matches miss 8 bases of the junction. The CDR3 sequence holds 13 residues, the cysteine and phenylalanine included. Kept here is only the CDR3 DNA, which spans 39 bases and is read in frame from base 1. CDR1 DFQATT and CDR2 SNEGSKA were looked up in the germline V gene (reference sequence). Ophthalmopathy patients had moderately to severely active disease, with a Clinical Activity Score of 3 or more, a NOSPECS grade of 4 or more, and a disease duration of less than 3 months. Any patient with an uncontrolled infection, another autoimmune disease, pregnancy or lactation was excluded. Clinical symptoms, serum thyroxine and TRAb, thyroid ultrasound, and orbital computed tomography formed the basis for the diagnoses. Ficoll-Paque density gradient centrifugation was used to isolate PBMCs from about 9 ml of fresh peripheral blood. Total RNA was extracted with Trizol reagent, and quality was checked on an Agilent 2100 Bioanalyzer.

This clonotype was counted at least ten times. What this receptor recognizes is not known. Per-base quality was not reported, and no clone a single base away is much larger than it. TCR beta CDR3 regions were amplified from RNA transcripts. For the first round of RT-PCR on the TCR CDR3, the HTBI primer set was used together with the Qiagen OneStep RT-PCR kit. A second multiplex PCR round built the libraries, followed by size selection and purification. Paired-end sequencing of the libraries was performed with 100 bp reads on an Illumina HiSeq2000. The original pipeline was this. SOAPnuke was used to process the raw data, removing reads that contained adapters or uncalled bases, had a mean Phred below 15, or lacked an exact match to the constant primer or identifier. COPE v1.2.5 was used to merge high-quality paired reads, and clonotypes were defined as unique nucleotide sequences. MiTCR v1.1 was used to align the clonotypes against IMGT TRBV, TRBD and TRBJ reference segments. The analysis was restricted to V-J combinations with a frequency above 0.0001, which together covered over 99% of the repertoires. A TCS score was defined as the ratio between F50 (clonal expansion) and ExV (chaos), using BLOSUM62-based TCRdist between CDR3 peptides within each V-J. Welch's t-statistics and random forest reduced fewer than 600 V-J features to roughly 13, which were used in a naive Bayes classifier (R e1071). TCRdb handled the public reads itself, with Q25 trimming in fastp and clone calling in MiXCR, and kept productive beta chains. Under each unique CDR3 protein, matching rows form one entry showing the most common genes and DNA. Here the V and J calls rest on TCRdb's processing, not on the authors' analysis. Within this sample are roughly 550,000 distinct CDR3 sequences, with roughly 16% of them counted one time only. Over 25% of the sample belongs to the ten largest clones.

General conclusions and limits of the study: Sample size was not statistically predetermined, and blinding of investigators to group allocation was not performed. Ophthalmopathy was separated from stable hyperthyroidism by a 13 V-J signature model, with around 88% sensitivity and 81% to 82% specificity obtained in cross-validation and 80%/75% obtained in testing. Blood samples also contained most of the expanded thyroid clonotypes (frequency above 0.001), which suggests that blood repertoires may reflect thyroid immune responses. In validation, the model predicted progression to ophthalmopathy with 55% to 71% sensitivity and 72% to 75% specificity, a median of 6.5 months before onset.

The sequence links TRBV20-1 to TRBJ2-3, with 8 junctional bases fitting TRBD2. The TCR comes from a woman in her 30s with Graves' ophthalmopathy. The source material was blood. Read as DNA, the sequence is TGCAGTGCCCCAGCGGGAGCTGTTGATACGCAGTATTTT. Its protein reads: CSAPAGAVDTQYF.